The clone carrying this T cell receptor (beta chain) was recorded once. This sample is part of a study of Ad26.COV2.S vaccination and SARS-CoV-2 variants. In the study overall: Once, or twice with 56 days between doses, Ad26.COV2.S was given intramuscularly.

This CDR3 comprises 17 residues. From germline, CDR1 is SGDLS and CDR2 YYNGEE. Trimming took 4 bases from V and 0 from J, leaving 14 bases between them. TCRdb's table, derived via immunoSEQ multiplex PCR, lists solely in-frame clones and lacks some. The data contain over 200,000 clones, approximately 90% of them singletons. The treatment denotes: about 20 received Ad26.COV2.S at low or high dose, single or two shots; several received placebo; per-sample allocation not given. On day 63 after the first injection, vaccine and placebo recipients gave samples. The specimen comprised peripheral blood, sampled in a trial of Ad26.COV2.S vaccine versus placebo. The sequence derives from a person between 18 and 65 years old who received the Ad26.COV2.S COVID-19 vaccine or a placebo. The chain links TRBV9 to TRBJ2-6; D is unclear. The CDR3 DNA sequence: TGTGCCAGCAGCCCTTATCAAGACCTCTCTGGGGCCAACGTCCTGACTTTC. This encodes CASSPYQDLSGANVLTF.